This TCR beta chain stems from a study of beta chain features in type 1 diabetes. Turning to the study itself: Sorted cells from all samples, numbering fewer than 120,000,000, were examined.

In regard to this clone: The antigen remains unidentified.

Findings and caveats of the study: In type 1 diabetes patients, VDJ junctions had fewer insertions; deletions at these junctions were more frequent. Moderately but significantly shorter TCRB CDR3s were found in Type 1 diabetes patients in all four CD4+ subsets.

Germline CDR1 and CDR2: ENHRY and SYGVKD. Germline trimming cut 6 bases from V and 3 bases from J; bases unmatched to any gene: 5. The CDR3 totals 14 residues. Expressed TCRB transcripts were sequenced after all isolated RNA was converted to cDNA. Data came from immunoSEQ multiplex PCR; TCRdb stores just in-frame clones and leaves some out. The table has about 150,000 clones, approximately 8% seen once. CD45RO/CCR7/CD25/CD127/CD95/CD27 sorting isolated CD4+ naive, central memory, regulatory and stem cell-like memory cells. Each sorted fraction was over 95% pure. The sequence derives from a woman between 40 and 50 years old with type 1 diabetes. This chain connects TRBV10-3 to TRBJ1-5; 7 bases are a match to TRBD1. Sequencing was carried out using central memory CD4+ T cells from blood. For the CDR3, the DNA is TGTGCCATCAGCCTTGGGACAGACAATCAGCCCCAGCATTTT. It translates to CAISLGTDNQPQHF.